Below are 10 T cell receptor beta chains sequenced from a single sample in a study of T-cell reconstitution after alpha-beta-depleted transplantation in children. Preparation of the TCRbeta library was carried out with unique molecular identifiers. Via MiXCR, TCRdb re-called the PCR reads, giving one row per CDR3 protein. The sample carries some 200,000 distinct CDR3 sequences, approximately 6.8% recorded once. The sample in question was PBMCs, obtained before TCRalphabeta/CD19-depleted stem cell transplant. These receptors originate from a girl younger than two with combined immunodeficiency, due to receive a stem cell transplant.

This clonotype was seen at least ten times. J is TRBJ2-7 and V is TRBV29-1, with 7 bases lining up with TRBD1. V lost 5 bases to trimming and J lost 1 base; unmatched junction nucleotides: 5. CDR1 and CDR2 (germline): SQVTM, ANQGSEA. CDR3 length: 13 residues. DNA of the CDR3: TGCAGCGTTTTGGGGACAGATTCCTACGAGCAGTACTTC. It is translated as CSVLGTDSYEQYF.

This clonotype was counted at least ten times. The chain has TRBV6-5 and TRBJ2-3; TRBD2 agrees at 9 bases. CDR3 length: 17 amino acids. V lost 0 bases and J lost 3; bases outside the gene matches: 7. Germline V CDR1 and CDR2: MNHEY, SVGAGI. CDR3 DNA sequence: TGTGCCAGCAGTTACTCCCTTCGCGGGAGGGGGACAGATACGCAGTATTTT. Its protein is CASSYSLRGRGTDTQYF.

This clonotype was picked up many times. The rearrangement uses TRBV18 and TRBJ2-7; 11 nucleotides line up with TRBD2. V gave up 4 bases and J gave up 0 bases; unmatched junction bases: 8. The length of the CDR3 is 17 residues. Germline-derived CDR1 and CDR2 are KGHSH and LQKENI. CDR3 sequence: CASSRPLAGAISYEQYF. CDR3 coding DNA: TGTGCCAGCTCACGGCCACTAGCGGGAGCAATCTCCTACGAGCAGTACTTC.

As to this clonotype: A much larger clonotype is one base distant, so this may be a read error. The chain uses TRBV27 and TRBJ2-1; TRBD2 agrees at 14 bases. Germline CDR1 reads MNHEY; CDR2 reads SMNVEV (reference sequence). This CDR3 has 15 residues. V lost 5 bases and J lost 9; bases outside the gene matches: 6. The CDR3 nucleotides are TGTGCCAGCAGTCCCTGGACTAGCGGGAGGATTGAGCAGTTCTTC. Protein product: CASSPWTSGRIEQFF.

This clonotype was counted ten times or more. The chain combines TRBV9 with TRBJ1-2; D ambiguous. Trimming took 0 bases from V and 5 from J, leaving 14 bases between them. The CDR3 runs to 15 residues. CDR1 and CDR2 from the germline V gene are SGDLS and YYNGEE. The CDR3 nucleotides are TGTGCCAGCAGCGTAGGATCGGGCAGAGGATATGGCTACACCTTC. Residues: CASSVGSGRGYGYTF.

As concerns this clonotype: This may arise from a read error, as a much more abundant clone is one base away. This chain links TRBV4-3 with TRBJ2-1; the D is unclear. The length of the CDR3 is 18 residues. Looked up from germline, CDR1 is LGHNA and CDR2 is YSLEER. Here the CDR3 reads CASSKEDASTSSYNEQFF. CDR3 coding DNA: TGCGCCAGCAGCAAAGAGGACGCTAGTACCAGCTCCTACAATGAGCAGTTCTTC.

This sequence joins TRBV29-1 and TRBJ1-1; D gene unclear. This CDR3 is 14 amino acids long. Germline values: CDR1 SQVTM, CDR2 ANQGSEA. The ends were cut back, 4 bases at V and 0 bases at J, with 12 bases in the middle. The CDR3 DNA is TGCAGCGTTGGGCAGGAAGGGTTGAACACTGAAGCTTTCTTT. Its protein product is CSVGQEGLNTEAFF.

The sample holds many counts of this clonotype. CDR3 protein: CASSYPGRETQYF. The CDR3 nucleotides read TGTGCCAGCAGTTACCCGGGACGAGAGACCCAGTACTTC. The chain links TRBV6-5 to TRBJ2-5; D assignment may be TRBD1 or TRBD2 (5 bases each). V was pared by 2 bases and J by 4 bases, with 8 bases between. Germline loops: CDR1 MNHEY, CDR2 SVGAGI. The CDR3 is 13 residues long.

This clonotype came up many times. V usage is TRBV27 and J usage is TRBJ2-5; 9 positions agree with TRBD2. This CDR3 has 15 residues. Germline-derived CDR1 and CDR2 are MNHEY and SMNVEV (reference sequence). Losses at the gene ends were 6 bases for V and 0 bases for J; bases not matched to a gene: 5. CDR3 DNA sequence: TGTGCCAGCAGGACTAGCGGAGTGTACCAAGAGACCCAGTACTTC. It translates to CASRTSGVYQETQYF.

This clonotype was seen a handful of times. The rearrangement links TRBV15 to TRBJ1-1; 9 bases are shared with TRBD1. V lost 5 bases to trimming and J lost 1 base; unmatched junction nucleotides: 8. The CDR3 consists of 16 residues. Germline CDR1 LNHNV, CDR2 YYDKDF (reference sequence). CDR3 sequence: CATSARTGGPNTEAFF. In nucleotides, the CDR3 is TGTGCCACCAGCGCAAGAACAGGGGGCCCGAACACTGAAGCTTTCTTT.